Sequencing of this T cell receptor beta chain was carried out in a study of human T cells and chemical hapten exposure. Study context: Patients having alopecia areata, totalis or universalis were mostly female.

Time point specified: pre-sensitization, week 0. The treatment denotes: therapeutic diphenylcyclopropenone sensitization with weekly scalp DPC. Prior to each patch test being applied, blood was drawn. Extraction yielded total RNA from whole blood (unfractionated). The CDR3 contains 14 residues. Trimming stripped 1 base from V and 3 bases from J, with 7 bases between. Germline assignment: CDR1 KGHSH and CDR2 LQKENI. In this sample, this clonotype turned up many times. In the original processing: Sample TCR totals centred on a median of approximately 95,000, ranging roughly 20,000 to 690,600. TCRdb itself ran the RACE reads through MiXCR, one entry per CDR3 protein. These V and J calls derive from TCRdb rather than the authors' analysis. Seen here are under 300,000 distinct CDR3 sequences, about 8.1% observed once, and the top ten hold under 2.5%.

Here the sequenced sample was whole blood, taken in connection with sensitization to the hapten diphenylcyclopropenone (DPC). This sequence originates from a woman between 40 and 50 years old with alopecia areata. Some clones in this sample may be carry-over from other donors' samples. The gene calls are TRBV18 and TRBJ1-5; possible D gene TRBD1, 5 bases. The CDR3 protein is CASSPLGANQPQHF. CDR3 sequence (DNA): TGTGCCAGCTCACCACTAGGGGCCAATCAGCCCCAGCATTTT.